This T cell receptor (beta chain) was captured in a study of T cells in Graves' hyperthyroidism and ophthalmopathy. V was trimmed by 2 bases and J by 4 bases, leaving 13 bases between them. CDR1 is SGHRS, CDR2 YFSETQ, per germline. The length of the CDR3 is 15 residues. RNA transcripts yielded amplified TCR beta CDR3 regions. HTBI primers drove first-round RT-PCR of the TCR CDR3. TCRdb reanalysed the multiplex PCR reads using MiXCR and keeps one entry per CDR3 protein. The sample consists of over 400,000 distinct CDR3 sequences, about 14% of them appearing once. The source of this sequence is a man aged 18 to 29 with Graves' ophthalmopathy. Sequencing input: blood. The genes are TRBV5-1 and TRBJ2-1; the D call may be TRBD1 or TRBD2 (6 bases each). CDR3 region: CASSLSRGRYNEQFF. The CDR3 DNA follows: TGCGCCAGCAGCTTATCTCGGGGGCGTTACAATGAGCAGTTCTTC.